These 18 T cell receptor beta chains were sequenced from one sample in a study of high-grade serous ovarian cancer treatment subgroups. Measured with immunoSEQ multiplex PCR; TCRdb has only the in-frame clones, and not every one. The table records 1,500 to 1,800 clones, around two thirds of them present only once. Tumor samples were taken before definitive surgery or chemotherapy. The sample consisted of tumor tissue. Every receptor here comes from a human donor with high-grade serous ovarian cancer.

The J gene is TRBJ2-7, the V gene TRBV9; 11 bases map to TRBD2. Germline values: CDR1 SGDLS, CDR2 YYNGEE. Unmatched junction bases numbered 10, after V lost 3 bases and J lost 2 bases. This CDR3 has 17 amino acids. CDR3 in amino acids: CASSGNPGTSGTYEQYF. CDR3 sequence (DNA): TGTGCCAGCAGCGGGAATCCCGGGACTAGCGGTACCTACGAGCAGTACTTC.

This chain uses TRBV7-9 with TRBJ2-7; perhaps TRBD1 as D (6 bases). The germline V gene encodes CDR1 SEHNR and CDR2 FQNEAQ (reference sequence). CDR3 length: 12 amino acids. Trimming pared 6 bases from V and 4 bases from J, leaving 10 bases between. The CDR3 DNA sequence: TGTGCCAGCAGTTATACAGGGTACGAGCAGTACTTC. This encodes CASSYTGYEQYF.

The V and J genes are TRBV5-6 and TRBJ1-1; D possibly corresponds to TRBD1 (5 bases). Germline V lookup: CDR1 SGHDT, CDR2 YYEEEE. The V end lost 4 bases, the J end lost 4 bases, and 17 bases lay between the germline ends. This CDR3 spans 15 amino acids. CDR3 residues: CASSMARVEGTEAFF. The DNA for the CDR3 is TGTGCCAGCAGCATGGCCAGGGTCGAGGGCACTGAAGCTTTCTTT. Full variable domain (rest looked up from reference TRBV5-6 and TRBJ1-1): DAGVTQSPTHLIKTRGQQVTLRCSPKSGHDTVSWYQQALGQGPQFIFQYYEEEERQRGNFPDRFSGHQFPNYSSELNVNALLLGDSALYLCASSMARVEGTEAFFGQGTRLTVV.

Details on this clone: Sequence at one end of the junction differs from germline and may be a read error. The chain uses TRBV5-4 and TRBJ2-3, with 8 bases fitting TRBD2. Germline V gene lookup returns CDR1 SGHNT and CDR2 YYREEE (reference sequence). This CDR3 comprises 15 residues. The CDR3 protein is CASSYGTSPHRYAVF. In DNA form, the CDR3 reads TGTGCCAGCAGCTATGGGACTAGTCCCCACAGATACGCAGTATTT.

The sample holds one count of this clone. In DNA form, the CDR3 reads TGTGCCAGCAGCTTATCCCACCTCTACGAGCAGTACTTC. Protein sequence: CASSLSHLYEQYF. V is TRBV7-3 and J is TRBJ2-7; D is unresolved. CDR3 length: 13 residues. Trimming stripped 2 bases from V and 3 bases from J, with 8 bases between. CDR1 and CDR2 (germline): SGHTA, FQGTGA.

The CDR3 sequence: CASSPGLAGGSYEQYF. The CDR3 nucleotides read TGTGCCAGCAGCCCGGGACTAGCGGGGGGATCATACGAGCAGTACTTC. The genes are TRBV6-6 and TRBJ2-5; TRBD2 matches 15 bases. The J call may be mistaken, given a closer DNA end match to TRBJ2-7. This CDR3 spans 16 amino acids. Germline V CDR1 and CDR2: MNHNY, SVGAGI (reference sequence).

The count of this clone is one. The rearrangement joins TRBV19 to TRBJ2-1; D remains ambiguous. With 8 bases removed from V and 4 bases from J, the gap between germline ends came to 9 bases. Germline V gene lookup returns CDR1 LNHDA and CDR2 SQIVND (reference sequence). The CDR3 loop spans 12 amino acids. CDR3 in amino acids: CASFDQYNEQFF. The CDR3 DNA reads as TGTGCCAGTTTTGACCAGTACAATGAGCAGTTCTTC.

The chain recombines TRBV19 with TRBJ1-2; D is unresolved. The CDR3 is 13 residues long. V was shortened by 9 bases and J by 2 bases, with 13 bases between the two germline ends. Germline V gene lookup returns CDR1 LNHDA and CDR2 SQIVND (reference sequence). The DNA for the CDR3 is TGTGCCAGCCACCTCCTGATGAACTATGGCTACACCTTC. It yields the protein CASHLLMNYGYTF. Based on the CDR3 plus reference TRBV19 and TRBJ1-2, the full variable domain is DGGITQSPKYLFRKEGQNVTLSCEQNLNHDAMYWYRQDPGQGLRLIYYSQIVNDFQKGDIAEGYSVSREKKESFPLTVTSAQKNPTAFYLCASHLLMNYGYTFGSGTRLTVV.

The chain joins TRBV10-3 to TRBJ2-1; 11 bases are shared with TRBD1. The V segment lost 10 bases and the J segment 4 bases; nucleotides outside the gene matches: 3. This CDR3 comprises 13 residues. Germline-derived CDR1 and CDR2 are ENHRY and SYGVKD. As DNA, the CDR3 is TGTGCCACCGGGACAGGGGGATACAATGAGCAGTTCTTC. Its translation: CATGTGGYNEQFF.

The V call is TRBV14, the J call TRBJ2-7; D ambiguous. Germline V CDR1 and CDR2: SGHDN, FVKESK. The V and J ends lost 8 bases and 0 bases respectively, with 8 bases between them. The CDR3 runs to 12 residues. The CDR3 nucleotides read TGTGCCAGCGGAGAGACCTCCTACGAGCAGTACTTC. Translation: CASGETSYEQYF.

The rearrangement uses TRBV28 and TRBJ1-1; D call uncertain. Trimming removed 2 bases at V and 0 bases at J, with 13 bases between. The CDR3 runs to 16 residues. Germline V gene lookup returns CDR1 MDHEN and CDR2 SYDVKM. In DNA form, the CDR3 reads TGTGCCAGCAGTTTAGACGTAGTTGGTATGAACACTGAAGCTTTCTTT. Translated, it gives CASSLDVVGMNTEAFF.

Judged by abundance, this clone is large. This chain joins TRBV18 and TRBJ2-7, with D unclear. V was pared by 2 bases and J by 4 bases, with 12 bases between. From germline, CDR1 is KGHSH and CDR2 LQKENI. CDR3 size: 14 residues. For the CDR3, the DNA is TGTGCCAGCTCACCAGCGGCAGCAAATTACGAGCAGTACTTC. It encodes CASSPAAANYEQYF.

The rearrangement joins TRBV6-5 to TRBJ1-6; TRBD1 aligns across 9 bases. This CDR3 has 16 residues. Per germline, CDR1 MNHEY and CDR2 SVGAGI. Germline trimming cut 0 bases from V and 8 bases from J; bases unmatched to any gene: 5. The CDR3 region is CASSYSWDRAYSPLHF. CDR3 DNA sequence: TGTGCCAGCAGTTACTCGTGGGACAGGGCCTATTCACCCCTCCACTTT.

By share of the sample, this clone is large. The chain links TRBV4-1 to TRBJ2-2, with TRBD1 identical over 7 bases. From germline, CDR1 is MGHRA and CDR2 YSYEKL. J gave up 3 bases and V 4 bases, and 5 bases lay outside the gene matches. CDR3 size: 15 residues. CDR3 region: CASSPRQGHTGELFF. The CDR3 DNA sequence: TGCGCCAGCAGCCCCAGACAGGGCCACACCGGGGAGCTGTTTTTT.

The V call is TRBV14, the J call TRBJ2-1; TRBD2 aligns across 8 bases. CDR3 length: 14 amino acids. Germline assignment: CDR1 SGHDN and CDR2 FVKESK. V was clipped by 1 base and J by 15 bases; unmatched bases: 11. For the CDR3, the DNA is TGTGCCAGCAGCCAAGTGGGGACTAGGGTGGACGTGTTCTTC. It yields the protein CASSQVGTRVDVFF. The variable domain in full, completed from reference TRBV14 and TRBJ2-1, reads EAGVTQFPSHSVIEKGQTVTLRCDPISGHDNLYWYRRVMGKEIKFLLHFVKESKQDESGMPNNRFLAERTGGTYSTLKVQPAELEDSGVYFCASSQVGTRVDVFFGPGTRLTVL.

The chain links TRBV6-5 to TRBJ1-1; D is undetermined. Trimming took 0 bases from V and 1 from J, leaving 9 bases between them. The CDR3 extends over 15 amino acids. Per germline, CDR1 MNHEY and CDR2 SVGAGI. CDR3 in amino acids: CASSYSIGPNTEAFF. The DNA for the CDR3 is TGTGCCAGCAGTTACTCGATCGGCCCGAACACTGAAGCTTTCTTT.

V and J are TRBV5-5 and TRBJ1-2; D perhaps matches TRBD1 (5 bases). From germline, CDR1 is SGHKS and CDR2 YYEKEE (reference sequence). This CDR3 has 14 amino acids. Trimming pared 4 bases from V and 7 bases from J, leaving 17 bases between. The CDR3 loop reads CASSRPGGDGGYTF. The CDR3 nucleotides are TGTGCCAGCAGCCGGCCGGGGGGGGACGGTGGCTACACCTTC.

This chain links TRBV7-6 with TRBJ1-6; unclear D gene. Germline CDR1 reads SGHVS; CDR2 reads FNYEAQ. V was cut by 5 bases and J by 7 bases, with 9 bases left in between. This CDR3 spans 13 amino acids. CDR3 coding DNA: TGTGCCAGCAGCCACGGAAGCAATTCACCCCTCCACTTT. Its protein product is CASSHGSNSPLHF.